These 14 T cell receptor beta chains originate from one sample sequenced in a study of CXCR3-negative and CXCR3-positive naive CD8 T cells. Study findings and constraints: A higher hydrophobicity marked the TRB CDR3s of CXCR3-positive naive cells versus CXCR3-negative naive cells.

Their cognate antigens are unknown. The study made its TRB cDNA libraries by 5' RACE, adding UMI labels. With the 5' RACE reads reprocessed, TCRdb shows one record per CDR3 protein and no DNA. The table lists some 140,000 distinct CDR3 sequences. Sequenced sample: naive CXCR3+ CD8+ T cells from blood. The sample's subset: CD45RO-CCR7+CD27+CD95- naive CD8+ T cells expressing CXCR3 (TNR3+). These receptors were collected from a human donor in good health. Some clones in this sample may be carry-over from other donors' samples.

The V and J genes are TRBV3-1 and TRBJ2-7; TCRdb outputs TRBD1, but without DNA this stays unchecked. The V gene's germline CDR1 is LGHDT and CDR2 YNNKEL (reference sequence). This CDR3 is 14 amino acids long. CDR3 region: CASSPGQGGYEQYF.

The chain employs TRBV4-3 and TRBJ1-1. Germline V gene sequence: CDR1 LGHNA, CDR2 YSLEER. This CDR3 spans 15 amino acids. This CDR3 is CASSQDRGVDTEAFF.

This chain connects TRBV28 to TRBJ2-1; TCRdb names TRBD2, which stays unverified in the absence of DNA. The germline V gene has CDR1 MDHEN and CDR2 SYDVKM. The CDR3 spans 16 residues. This CDR3 reads CASSLPLAGEDNEQFF. Supplemented by reference TRBV28 and TRBJ2-1, the full variable domain reads DVKVTQSSRYLVKRTGEKVFLECVQDMDHENMFWYRQDPGLGLRLIYFSYDVKMKEKGDIPEGYSVSREKKERFSLILESASTNQTSMYLCASSLPLAGEDNEQFFGPGTRLTVL.

The V gene is TRBV20-1, the J gene TRBJ2-7; TCRdb designates TRBD1, a call that cannot be tested without DNA. The CDR3 runs 14 residues. Per the germline V gene, CDR1 is DFQATT and CDR2 is SNEGSKA (reference sequence). The CDR3 loop reads CSRTTGERPYEQYF.

The rearrangement links TRBV5-1 to TRBJ2-5; the TCRdb call, TRBD1, lacks DNA for checking. The length of the CDR3 is 20 residues. Germline loops: CDR1 SGHRS, CDR2 YFSETQ. The CDR3 loop is CASSGAIRREGPGVEETQYF.

This chain uses TRBV5-6 with TRBJ2-7. The CDR3 contains 13 residues. CDR1 is SGHDT and CDR2 is YYEEEE in the germline V gene. CDR3: CASSLELRYEQYF.

The V gene is TRBV3-1, the J gene TRBJ2-7; TCRdb lists TRBD1, though no DNA is available to test this call. Germline V gives CDR1 LGHDT, CDR2 YNNKEL (reference sequence). CDR3 length: 16 residues. The CDR3 spells CASSQVLTGGTYEQYF.

V is TRBV4-2 and J is TRBJ1-5; checking the TCRdb D call of TRBD1 is not possible without DNA. This CDR3 region has 15 residues. From germline, CDR1 is LGHNA and CDR2 YNFKEQ. The CDR3 sequence: CASSQEGVRNQPQHF.

The chain joins TRBV28 to TRBJ2-3; there is no DNA to check the TCRdb D call of TRBD2. Looked up from germline, CDR1 is MDHEN and CDR2 is SYDVKM. This CDR3 is built from 14 residues. CDR3 region: CASSSRLEVDTQYF.

The J gene is TRBJ1-4, the V gene TRBV4-1. This CDR3 contains 14 residues. Germline CDR1 MGHRA, CDR2 YSYEKL. CDR3 loop: CASSQGQINEKLFF.

V usage is TRBV29-1 and J usage is TRBJ1-1. This CDR3 is built from 12 residues. Germline assignment: CDR1 SQVTM and CDR2 ANQGSEA. The CDR3 sequence: CSFQVMNTEAFF. Complete variable domain (other parts from reference TRBV29-1 and TRBJ1-1): SAVISQKPSRDICQRGTSLTIQCQVDSQVTMMFWYRQQPGQSLTLIATANQGSEATYESGFVIDKFPISRPNLTFSTLTVSNMSPEDSSIYLCSFQVMNTEAFFGQGTRLTVV.

The genes are TRBV28 and TRBJ1-5. Germline CDR1 is MDHEN and CDR2 is SYDVKM. This CDR3 has 13 amino acids. The CDR3 here is CASSLGENQPQHF.

The chain combines TRBV7-9 with TRBJ1-5; TCRdb picks TRBD1, but there is no DNA to check that call. CDR3 length: 14 amino acids. Germline-derived CDR1 and CDR2 are SEHNR and FQNEAQ (reference sequence). The CDR3 reads CASSGTAENQPQHF.

The CDR3 sequence is CASARGVSYNEQFF. This rearrangement joins TRBV12-3 or TRBV12-4 to TRBJ2-1; absent DNA, TCRdb's TRBD1 call cannot be checked. The length of the CDR3 is 14 residues.